Listed below are T cell receptor beta chains from one sample, sequenced in a study of beta chain features in type 1 diabetes. Sequencing was performed with immunoSEQ multiplex PCR; in TCRdb, only in-frame clones are kept and a portion is missing. The sample records about 320,000 clones, around 15% being singletons. Sequenced sample: central memory CD4+ T cells from blood. The receptors come from a young man in good health. Each CDR3 is given with its conserved first and last residue. Each record gives: V gene, clone size, D gene, J gene, CDR3 length, CDR3 protein, CDR3 DNA. The D gene is left open where the match is weak. Expanded clones are given a class, and other clones once, few, many or no size at all.

TRBV18	NA	NA	TRBJ1-5	14	CASSPSQGNQPQHF	TGTGCCAGCTCACCATCCCAGGGTAATCAGCCCCAGCATTTT
TRBV9	few	NA	TRBJ1-3	16	CASSVAGSNTGNTIYF	TGTGCCAGCAGCGTAGCTGGCAGTAACACTGGAAACACCATATATTTT
TRBV19	NA	NA	TRBJ1-1	18	CASSIRVRTAHSNTEAFF	TGTGCCAGTAGTATCCGGGTTAGGACCGCCCATTCGAACACTGAAGCTTTCTTT
TRBV9	NA	NA	TRBJ2-4	15	CASSLGPGSKNIQYF	TGTGCCAGCAGTTTAGGCCCGGGATCTAAAAACATTCAGTACTTC
TRBV6-1	few	TRBD2	TRBJ2-5	14	CASSGGAGLETQYF	TGTGCCAGCAGTGGGGGAGCGGGGTTGGAGACCCAGTACTTC
TRBV7-2	NA	NA	TRBJ1-2	15	CASSLEEGPNYGYTF	TGTGCCAGCAGCTTAGAGGAGGGCCCGAACTATGGCTACACCTTC
TRBV7-2	NA	NA	TRBJ2-1	17	CASSPGSGRSMYNEQFF	TGTGCCAGCAGCCCAGGGTCGGGGAGAAGCATGTACAATGAGCAGTTCTTC
TRBV5-4	few	NA	TRBJ2-7	14	CASSFQDPSYEQYF	TGTGCCAGCAGCTTCCAGGACCCTTCCTACGAGCAGTACTTC
TRBV7-6	many	NA	TRBJ2-2	16	CASSPRLITNTGELFF	TGTGCCAGCAGCCCCCGACTCATTACCAACACCGGGGAGCTGTTTTTT
TRBV29-1	few	NA	TRBJ1-2	14	CSVEEFAPYGGYTF	TGCAGCGTTGAAGAGTTCGCCCCCTACGGGGGCTACACCTTC
TRBV7-3	few	NA	TRBJ2-5	13	CASSLKGWETQYF	TGTGCCAGCAGCTTAAAAGGGTGGGAGACCCAGTACTTC
TRBV2	many	NA	TRBJ1-1	13	CASSDGMNTEAFF	TGTGCCAGCAGTGACGGAATGAACACTGAAGCTTTCTTT